Below, one TCR beta chain is given with its context. Its antigen is undetermined. This entry comes from a study of Tregs in tolerant kidney transplant recipients. Whole-study context: Sorting of CD4+CD25+CD127- cells followed 3-day belatacept mixed lymphocyte reactions, sometimes with roughly 5-day graft donor restimulation.

This CDR3 has 15 residues. Between the trimmed V and J ends, which lost 1 base and 5 bases, there was a span of 15 bases. Per germline, CDR1 SGHNT and CDR2 YYREEE (reference sequence). TCRdb's copy holds only in-frame clones and misses some; the assay was immunoSEQ multiplex PCR. This table has approximately 17,000 clones, less than 80% appearing once. The chain joins TRBV5-4 to TRBJ1-2; possibly TRBD1 for D (5 bases). Source material: Tregs from blood cultured with allogeneic cells. The clonotype originates from a human donor in good health. DNA of the CDR3: TGTGCCAGCAGCTTGAGACAAGGGACCACTTATGGCTACACCTTC. Its translation: CASSLRQGTTYGYTF.